A single sample is the source of the 26 T cell receptor beta chains below, sequenced in a study of cytomegalovirus exposure and HLA in healthy donors. The PCR ran on 60 Vbeta and 13 Jbeta primers. Method: immunoSEQ multiplex PCR; TCRdb's copy keeps in-frame clones and lacks some. The sample has fewer than 150,000 clones, over 75% seen once; the top ten hold around 4%. The source material was PBMCs. These receptors were collected from a human donor in good health.

J is TRBJ2-1 and V is TRBV7-9; 10 bases line up with TRBD2. Germline CDR1 reads SEHNR; CDR2 reads FQNEAQ (reference sequence). J gave up 0 bases and V 5 bases, and 1 base lay outside the gene matches. This CDR3 is 15 amino acids long. The CDR3 DNA reads as TGTGCCAGCAGCCCTAGCGGGAGCTCCTACAATGAGCAGTTCTTC. Translated: CASSPSGSSYNEQFF.

The chain joins TRBV19 to TRBJ2-2, with 8 bases that match TRBD1. V shed 1 base, J shed 0 bases, and the junction held 4 bases outside the gene matches. The germline CDR1 and CDR2 sequences are LNHDA and SQIVND (reference sequence). The CDR3 loop spans 17 amino acids. CDR3 residues: CASSIGDRPTNTGELFF. CDR3 coding DNA: TGTGCCAGTAGTATAGGGGACAGGCCGACGAACACCGGGGAGCTGTTTTTT.

The genes are TRBV5-4 and TRBJ2-4; 11 nucleotides align to TRBD1. V was pared by 4 bases and J by 12 bases, with 12 bases of the junction left unmatched. The germline gives CDR1 SGHNT, CDR2 YYREEE (reference sequence). This CDR3 has 15 amino acids. CDR3 DNA sequence: TGTGCCAGCAGCCCGGACAGGGGGCTGGGGTACAGTCAGTACTTC. Translation: CASSPDRGLGYSQYF.

This chain links TRBV19 with TRBJ1-1; D unresolved. The V end was cut by 6 bases, the J end by 0 bases, with 8 bases between. CDR3 length equals 13 residues. Germline CDR1 reads LNHDA; CDR2 reads SQIVND (reference sequence). CDR3 nucleotides: TGTGCCAGTAGGAGAGTCATGAACACTGAAGCTTTCTTT. This gives the protein CASRRVMNTEAFF.

The rearrangement joins TRBV6-6 to TRBJ2-7, with 8 bases identical to TRBD1. Germline values: CDR1 MNHNY, CDR2 SVGAGI (reference sequence). The CDR3 is 14 amino acids. Unmatched junction bases numbered 8, after V lost 4 bases and J lost 6 bases. The CDR3 is CASSSDRGRIEQYF. The CDR3, as DNA: TGTGCCAGCAGTTCAGACAGGGGACGAATCGAGCAGTACTTC.

This chain links TRBV5-4 with TRBJ1-4; unclear D gene. The length of the CDR3 is 16 residues. CDR1 SGHNT and CDR2 YYREEE come from the germline V gene (reference sequence). V was shortened by 0 bases and J by 5 bases, with 14 bases between the two germline ends. CDR3 region: CASSLAGRGGNEKLFF. The CDR3 DNA reads TGTGCCAGCAGCTTGGCCGGGAGAGGAGGGAATGAAAAACTGTTTTTT.

The V call is TRBV11-2, the J call TRBJ2-1; D is unresolved. Trimming removed 4 bases at V and 2 bases at J, with 12 bases between. This CDR3 is built from 15 residues. The germline CDR1 and CDR2 sequences are SGHAT and FQNNGV. The DNA of the CDR3 is TGTGCCAGCAGCTCGATACAGCTCACCTACAATGAGCAGTTCTTC. It specifies CASSSIQLTYNEQFF.

As concerns this clone: At one of its ends the junction is not consistent with the germline gene, which may arise from a read error. This sequence joins TRBV27 and TRBJ2-1; possible D gene TRBD2, 5 bases. The CDR3 totals 18 residues. CDR1 is MNHEY and CDR2 is SMNVEV in the germline V gene (reference sequence). The chain's CDR3 is CVSSFLRASERLYNEQFF. Here the CDR3 DNA reads TGTGTCAGCAGTTTCCTGCGGGCGTCTGAGCGCCTGTACAATGAGCAGTTCTTC.

This clone was seen a few times. The rearrangement uses TRBV7-9 and TRBJ2-2, with D perhaps TRBD1 (5 bases). This CDR3 comprises 15 residues. V was cut by 5 bases and J by 2 bases, with 12 bases left in between. Germline V gene sequence: CDR1 SEHNR, CDR2 FQNEAQ (reference sequence). This CDR3 is CASSPQWTNTGELFF. The CDR3 DNA follows: TGTGCCAGCAGCCCCCAGTGGACAAACACCGGGGAGCTGTTTTTT.

The V gene is TRBV5-1, the J gene TRBJ1-6; tentative D call: TRBD1 (5 bases). Trimming pared 2 bases from V and 8 bases from J, leaving 11 bases between. The CDR3 consists of 14 residues. Germline V CDR1 and CDR2: SGHRS, YFSETQ. The CDR3 DNA follows: TGCGCCAGCAGCTTCAAGGGGAACGATTCACCCCTCCACTTT. Translating it yields CASSFKGNDSPLHF.

The gene calls are TRBV2 and TRBJ1-2; 8 bases are shared with TRBD1. V trimming: 6 bases; J trimming: 3 bases; junction bases outside the gene matches: 6. Looked up from germline, CDR1 is SNHLY and CDR2 is FYNNEI. This CDR3 is 14 amino acids long. The CDR3 DNA reads TGTGCCAGCAGCCCCAGGGGGCGCGACTATGGCTACACCTTC. Translation gives CASSPRGRDYGYTF.

The chain employs TRBV7-2 and TRBJ2-3; D ambiguous. This CDR3 has 13 amino acids. Germline lookup yields CDR1 SGHTA and CDR2 FQGNSA. V dropped 4 bases and J dropped 6 bases, with 11 bases sitting between them. DNA of the CDR3: TGTGCCAGCAGCTCCAGGCTTCTTGATACGCAGTATTTT. This translates into CASSSRLLDTQYF. The full variable domain, with the rest looked up from reference TRBV7-2 and TRBJ2-3, is GAGVSQSPSNKVTEKGKDVELRCDPISGHTALYWYRQSLGQGLEFLIYFQGNSAPDKSGLPSDRFSAERTGGSVSTLTIQRTQQEDSAVYLCASSSRLLDTQYFGPGTRLTVL.

The CDR3 DNA is TGTGCCAGCAGCGTTGACAGGGAAGCTTTCTTT. The encoded protein is CASSVDREAFF. The V call is TRBV5-6, the J call TRBJ1-1; the D gene is possibly TRBD1 (6 bases). This CDR3 contains 11 residues. Germline V gene data show CDR1 as SGHDT and CDR2 as YYEEEE. The V and J ends lost 4 bases and 8 bases respectively, with 9 bases between them.

The chain uses TRBV5-1 and TRBJ2-7, with 11 bases aligning to TRBD1. Per germline, CDR1 SGHRS and CDR2 YFSETQ. V lost 4 bases to trimming and J lost 7 bases; unmatched junction nucleotides: 13. CDR3 length equals 16 residues. CDR3 in amino acids: CASSPGTGGTLLEQYF. CDR3 nucleotides: TGCGCCAGCAGCCCGGGGACAGGGGGAACCCTACTTGAGCAGTACTTC.

V is TRBV10-3 and J is TRBJ2-7; 7 bases line up with TRBD1. Germline assignment: CDR1 ENHRY and CDR2 SYGVKD. The CDR3 has 14 amino acids. The junction had 5 bases not matched to a gene; V was cut back by 6 bases and J by 0 bases. The CDR3 sequence is CAISNRGHSYEQYF. CDR3 DNA: TGTGCCATCAGCAACAGGGGACACTCCTACGAGCAGTACTTC.

The chain employs TRBV13 and TRBJ1-2; 8 bases are shared with TRBD1. This CDR3 spans 15 amino acids. The J segment lost 4 bases and the V segment lost 5 bases, leaving 9 bases of the junction unmatched. The germline gives CDR1 PRHDT, CDR2 FYEKMQ (reference sequence). The CDR3 DNA sequence: TGTGCCAGCAGCCCAACCGGGACAGGCGCCTATGGCTACACCTTC. It is translated as CASSPTGTGAYGYTF.

The rearrangement uses TRBV19 and TRBJ1-3; 8 bases align to TRBD1. Per germline, CDR1 LNHDA and CDR2 SQIVND (reference sequence). V dropped 8 bases and J dropped 7; count of bases not matched to a gene: 7. This CDR3 has 13 amino acids. Here the CDR3 DNA reads TGTGCCAGTGCCGGACAGGGACGGAACACCATATATTTT. Amino acid sequence: CASAGQGRNTIYF. Supplemented by reference TRBV19 and TRBJ1-3, the full variable domain reads DGGITQSPKYLFRKEGQNVTLSCEQNLNHDAMYWYRQDPGQGLRLIYYSQIVNDFQKGDIAEGYSVSREKKESFPLTVTSAQKNPTAFYLCASAGQGRNTIYFGEGSWLTVV.

This sequence joins TRBV6-6 and TRBJ1-1; tentatively, D is TRBD1 (6 bases). V was clipped by 8 bases and J by 1 base, with 17 bases between them. This CDR3 spans 15 amino acids. Looked up from germline, CDR1 is MNHNY and CDR2 is SVGAGI (reference sequence). In DNA form, the CDR3 reads TGTGCCAGCGAATCCCCTCCGGACAGGAACACTGAAGCTTTCTTT. It yields the protein CASESPPDRNTEAFF.

The J gene is TRBJ1-2, the V gene TRBV6-6; TRBD1 agrees at 9 bases. The CDR3 has 15 amino acids. Germline CDR1 reads MNHNY; CDR2 reads SVGAGI (reference sequence). V was clipped by 6 bases and J by 0 bases; unmatched bases: 5. CDR3 in DNA: TGTGCCAGCAGCAAAGGACAGGGGACTAACTATGGCTACACCTTC. Translation: CASSKGQGTNYGYTF.

This rearrangement joins TRBV6-5 to TRBJ2-7, with TRBD2 matching over 9 bases. The length of the CDR3 is 15 residues. Germline-derived CDR1 and CDR2 are MNHEY and SVGAGI. With V trimmed by 6 bases and J by 2 bases, 8 bases remained unmatched. The CDR3 region is CASSRRTSATYEQYF. The CDR3 DNA reads TGTGCCAGCAGCCGACGGACTAGCGCTACCTACGAGCAGTACTTC.

The chain has TRBV7-3 and TRBJ2-1; 15 bases are shared with TRBD2. The V gene's germline CDR1 is SGHTA and CDR2 FQGTGA. Germline trimming cut 5 bases from V and 4 bases from J; bases unmatched to any gene: 12. The CDR3 contains 19 residues. The CDR3 DNA reads as TGTGCCAGCAGCCCAAGGGGACTAGCGGGAGGCAGATCTTACAATGAGCAGTTCTTC. It codes for CASSPRGLAGGRSYNEQFF.

In the case of this clone: Mismatch with germline at one junction end may stem from a read error. This chain joins TRBV30 and TRBJ2-4, with TRBD2 matching 15 bases. The germline V gene encodes CDR1 GTSNPN and CDR2 SVGIG (reference sequence). The CDR3 loop spans 13 amino acids. In DNA form, the CDR3 reads TGTGCCTGGAGTGTAGGACTAGCGGGAGGGCCCTCCTTC. It translates to CAWSVGLAGGPSF.

V gene TRBV6-5 combines with J gene TRBJ2-7; possibly TRBD2 for D (5 bases). Trimming cost V 5 bases and J 7 bases, with 15 bases left between them. The CDR3 spans 13 residues. Germline V gives CDR1 MNHEY, CDR2 SVGAGI. The CDR3 protein is CASSEHESGEQYF. The CDR3 region has the DNA TGTGCCAGCAGTGAACACGAGTCGGGGGAGCAGTACTTC.

The rearrangement links TRBV6-6 to TRBJ2-1; no definite D call. The CDR3 loop spans 12 amino acids. V gave up 5 bases and J gave up 6 bases, with 8 bases separating them. Germline assignment: CDR1 MNHNY and CDR2 SVGAGI (reference sequence). The CDR3 loop reads CASSQIVNEQFF. The CDR3 DNA reads TGTGCCAGCAGTCAGATCGTCAATGAGCAGTTCTTC.

This clone was seen once. The chain is built from TRBV7-7 and TRBJ2-2; D remains unclear. V lost 5 bases, J lost 2 bases, and 9 bases lay in between. The CDR3 consists of 14 residues. Germline assignment: CDR1 SSHAT and CDR2 FNYEAQ (reference sequence). Here the CDR3 reads CASSPGPNTGELFF. CDR3 nucleotides: TGTGCCAGCAGCCCCGGTCCTAACACCGGGGAGCTGTTTTTT.

The CDR3 reads CASRLSVPNTEAFF. Written as DNA, the CDR3 is TGTGCCAGCAGGCTATCGGTACCGAACACTGAAGCTTTCTTT. This chain links TRBV11-2 with TRBJ1-1; D gene unclear. This CDR3 spans 14 amino acids. Trimming removed 6 bases at V and 1 base at J, with 12 bases between. CDR1 is SGHAT, CDR2 FQNNGV, per germline.